This TCR beta chain was observed in a study of T cells in tumors after PD-1 blockade (dated 2019 in TCRdb). For the wider study: Patients were excluded if they had prior checkpoint blockade, use of systemic immunosuppressants, or recent radiotherapy or other anti-cancer therapy within 4 weeks. On average, tumor samples yielded more than 20,000 TCR templates (range about 554-100,000) and 6,041 unique clonotypes, 15 to 25-fold deeper than single-cell TCR sequencing. Clinical response was assessed using RECIST version 1.1. Ongoing daily vismodegib 150 mg was also given to a subset of patients during anti-PD-1 treatment. Patients received pembrolizumab 200 mg every 3 weeks or cemiplimab 350 mg every 2 weeks. Using site-matched tumors from BCC or SCC patients sampled before and after anti-PD-1 therapy, the study carried out paired single-cell RNA and TCR sequencing.

Deep TCRbeta sequencing was performed with the immunoSEQ platform. From the authors' description of their analysis: Only productive rearrangements were exported from the immunoSEQ Analyzer for further analysis. A two-sided binomial test at Bonferroni-corrected P below 0.01 was used to call clones with significant expansion or contraction between timepoints. Bulk TCRbeta clonotypes were assigned T cell phenotypes by matching to single-cell RNA+TCR-seq clones sharing the same TCRbeta sequence. Clone enrichment in tumor was calculated as tumor frequency divided by PBMC frequency from bulk TCR sequencing. GLIPH was used to sort TCRs into specificity groups, which are clusters of distinct TCRs that likely recognize common antigens through shared CDR3 motifs. TCRdb retrieved this table from immuneACCESS and kept in-frame rearrangements only. Not all clones are present; in checked studies, unresolved V genes account for under half, and no reason is known for the remainder. The DNA gave D and trimming, while V, J and clone size come from that table. Recorded for this sample are 3,900 or so clones; 73% of them occurred a single time. The ten top clones hold approximately 7.3% of the sample.

What the work shows at the level of the full study, not this receptor alone: Clonal replacement was observed only between pre- and post-treatment samples and not between two pre-treatment samples, a pattern that was regarded as arguing against biopsy timing or location artifacts. The source of novel T cell clones was not identified and could include lymphoid organs or rare unexpanded clones within the tumor or its periphery. Exhausted CD8+ clones expanded after therapy were mostly novel clonotypes undetected pre-treatment, suggesting clonal replacement rather than reinvigoration of pre-existing clones. Around two fifths of tumor TCR clonotypes were found in blood, and some novel exhausted tumor clones appeared in pre-treatment blood, suggesting peripheral recruitment.

The time point label for this specimen denotes: first of two pre-therapy site-matched biopsies 2 to 3 months apart. Site-matched tumor biopsies were taken from the same primary tumor before and after PD-1 blockade. Genomic DNA extracted from tumor biopsies or peripheral blood was used for bulk TCRbeta sequencing, with input ranging from roughly 616 ng to 6,500 ng. Leftover biopsy material went through bulk TCRbeta sequencing, with the goal of boosting sensitivity for rare clonotypes relative to single-cell TCR sequencing. All patients had histologically proven advanced or metastatic basal or squamous cell carcinoma and were poor candidates for surgical resection. The basal cell carcinoma cohort comprised 10 or so patients, of whom seven to nine had bulk tumor TCR sequencing. Fresh biopsies came from the site of the primary tumor, and part of the tissue was kept in RNAlater for exome and bulk TCR sequencing.

Notes on this clone: What antigen it recognizes has not been identified. No quality values exist for individual bases; no much larger clone is one base distant.

A distance of 6 bases separates the germline ends of V and J, which lose 4 bases and 1 base respectively. Including cysteine and phenylalanine, the CDR3 has 13 amino acids. The entry retains the CDR3 DNA only, 39 bases that are in frame from base 1. Via the germline V gene, CDR1 is SGHDN and CDR2 FVKESK. The V and J segments used are TRBV14 and TRBJ2-3, with the D gene call left open. The receptor comes from a human donor with basal cell carcinoma. Sample: tumor tissue, taken before anti-PD-1 treatment. The DNA sequence is as follows: TGTGCCAGCAGCCCACTGGGCACAGATACGCAGTATTTT. It is translated as CASSPLGTDTQYF.